This is a list of T cell receptor beta chains from one sample in a study of T cells expressing NK-cell markers. Following a re-call of the 5' RACE reads, TCRdb has one entry per CDR3 protein and lacks DNA. The sample yields about 260,000 distinct CDR3 sequences, of which the top ten take up around 4.3%. The material sequenced was blood T cells: a sorted CD56 or NKG2C T cell subset, CD4+ or CD8+ T cells, or bulk PBMC T cells (not recorded which). The origin of the receptors is a woman aged 18 to 75 in good health. The CDR3 runs from the conserved cysteine through the conserved F or W. Each record gives: V gene, J gene, CDR3 protein.

V gene: TRBV11-2; J gene: TRBJ2-1; CDR3 protein: CASSRSLGSYNEQFF
V gene: TRBV7-6; J gene: TRBJ2-5; CDR3 protein: CASSSPYEGTQYF
V gene: TRBV5-5; J gene: TRBJ2-1; CDR3 protein: CASSSTGQHNEQFF
V gene: TRBV7-2; J gene: TRBJ1-5; CDR3 protein: CASSLGNHQPQHF
V gene: TRBV15; J gene: TRBJ2-3; CDR3 protein: CATSPGLAGGNTQYF
V gene: TRBV6-5; J gene: TRBJ2-5; CDR3 protein: CASSYPGLAGGGQETQYF
V gene: TRBV29-1; J gene: TRBJ2-3; CDR3 protein: CSGTHGTDTQYF
V gene: TRBV4-1; J gene: TRBJ2-1; CDR3 protein: CASSQAGRNNEQFF
V gene: TRBV3-1; J gene: TRBJ2-2; CDR3 protein: CASSQDSGHGTGELFF
V gene: TRBV19; J gene: TRBJ2-7; CDR3 protein: CASSIVRGEQYF
V gene: TRBV4-2; J gene: TRBJ2-7; CDR3 protein: CASSPTGALDYEQYF
V gene: TRBV7-6; J gene: TRBJ2-7; CDR3 protein: CASSRDFGSYEQYF
V gene: TRBV13; J gene: TRBJ2-1; CDR3 protein: CASSLTGPNTNEQFF
V gene: TRBV20-1; J gene: TRBJ1-4; CDR3 protein: CSAKGSNEKLFF
V gene: TRBV20-1; J gene: TRBJ1-5; CDR3 protein: CSARSRDRYSNQPQHF
V gene: TRBV20-1; J gene: TRBJ2-7; CDR3 protein: CSARVRGDEQYF
V gene: TRBV25-1; J gene: TRBJ2-3; CDR3 protein: CASSEYHRTWGQYF
V gene: TRBV5-5; J gene: TRBJ1-2; CDR3 protein: CASSLWANYGYTF
V gene: TRBV30; J gene: TRBJ1-2; CDR3 protein: CAWSGFGGYTF
V gene: TRBV20-1; J gene: TRBJ2-3; CDR3 protein: CSAYAGGSTDTQYF
V gene: TRBV7-3; J gene: TRBJ2-1; CDR3 protein: CASSFLAGFNEQFF
V gene: TRBV28; J gene: TRBJ1-2; CDR3 protein: CASSLGNYGYTF
V gene: TRBV6-1; J gene: TRBJ2-1; CDR3 protein: CASRKDRGLWDEQFF
V gene: TRBV9; J gene: TRBJ2-2; CDR3 protein: CASSVVYGELFF
V gene: TRBV10-3; J gene: TRBJ1-1; CDR3 protein: CAITEKGGSTEAFF
V gene: TRBV24-1; J gene: TRBJ2-2; CDR3 protein: CATGDVGSGTGELFF
V gene: TRBV5-1; J gene: TRBJ2-5; CDR3 protein: CASSGAGQETQYF
V gene: TRBV9; J gene: TRBJ1-2; CDR3 protein: CASSANMDTPYGYTF
V gene: TRBV4-3; J gene: TRBJ2-7; CDR3 protein: CASSQVWGESSYEQYF
V gene: TRBV11-3; J gene: TRBJ1-5; CDR3 protein: CAGSTGEDQPQHF
V gene: TRBV20-1; J gene: TRBJ2-1; CDR3 protein: CSARFRANPLEQFF
V gene: TRBV25-1; J gene: TRBJ2-3; CDR3 protein: CASSQTSVDTQYF
V gene: TRBV4-1; J gene: TRBJ2-1; CDR3 protein: CASSRTLAGDEQFF
V gene: TRBV30; J gene: TRBJ1-2; CDR3 protein: CAWRDRAYGYTF
V gene: TRBV24-1; J gene: TRBJ2-1; CDR3 protein: CATSDPGQGSNEQFF
V gene: TRBV7-2; J gene: TRBJ2-5; CDR3 protein: CASSLEATQYF
V gene: TRBV20-1; J gene: TRBJ1-5; CDR3 protein: CSASIPQGASNQPQHF
V gene: TRBV12-3/TRBV12-4; J gene: TRBJ1-1; CDR3 protein: CASSSRGNTEAFF
V gene: TRBV29-1; J gene: TRBJ2-1; CDR3 protein: CTGTSGGNEQFF
V gene: TRBV9; J gene: TRBJ2-1; CDR3 protein: CASSVASPGHNRQFF
V gene: TRBV6-5; J gene: TRBJ1-1; CDR3 protein: CASSYSTGGAFF
V gene: TRBV30; J gene: TRBJ2-4; CDR3 protein: CAWSLDREGIQYF
V gene: TRBV28; J gene: TRBJ2-5; CDR3 protein: CASSLGGNVETQYF
V gene: TRBV4-1; J gene: TRBJ2-7; CDR3 protein: CASSPRQGTGHEQYF
V gene: TRBV5-1; J gene: TRBJ2-7; CDR3 protein: CASSPDTGQRSYEQYF